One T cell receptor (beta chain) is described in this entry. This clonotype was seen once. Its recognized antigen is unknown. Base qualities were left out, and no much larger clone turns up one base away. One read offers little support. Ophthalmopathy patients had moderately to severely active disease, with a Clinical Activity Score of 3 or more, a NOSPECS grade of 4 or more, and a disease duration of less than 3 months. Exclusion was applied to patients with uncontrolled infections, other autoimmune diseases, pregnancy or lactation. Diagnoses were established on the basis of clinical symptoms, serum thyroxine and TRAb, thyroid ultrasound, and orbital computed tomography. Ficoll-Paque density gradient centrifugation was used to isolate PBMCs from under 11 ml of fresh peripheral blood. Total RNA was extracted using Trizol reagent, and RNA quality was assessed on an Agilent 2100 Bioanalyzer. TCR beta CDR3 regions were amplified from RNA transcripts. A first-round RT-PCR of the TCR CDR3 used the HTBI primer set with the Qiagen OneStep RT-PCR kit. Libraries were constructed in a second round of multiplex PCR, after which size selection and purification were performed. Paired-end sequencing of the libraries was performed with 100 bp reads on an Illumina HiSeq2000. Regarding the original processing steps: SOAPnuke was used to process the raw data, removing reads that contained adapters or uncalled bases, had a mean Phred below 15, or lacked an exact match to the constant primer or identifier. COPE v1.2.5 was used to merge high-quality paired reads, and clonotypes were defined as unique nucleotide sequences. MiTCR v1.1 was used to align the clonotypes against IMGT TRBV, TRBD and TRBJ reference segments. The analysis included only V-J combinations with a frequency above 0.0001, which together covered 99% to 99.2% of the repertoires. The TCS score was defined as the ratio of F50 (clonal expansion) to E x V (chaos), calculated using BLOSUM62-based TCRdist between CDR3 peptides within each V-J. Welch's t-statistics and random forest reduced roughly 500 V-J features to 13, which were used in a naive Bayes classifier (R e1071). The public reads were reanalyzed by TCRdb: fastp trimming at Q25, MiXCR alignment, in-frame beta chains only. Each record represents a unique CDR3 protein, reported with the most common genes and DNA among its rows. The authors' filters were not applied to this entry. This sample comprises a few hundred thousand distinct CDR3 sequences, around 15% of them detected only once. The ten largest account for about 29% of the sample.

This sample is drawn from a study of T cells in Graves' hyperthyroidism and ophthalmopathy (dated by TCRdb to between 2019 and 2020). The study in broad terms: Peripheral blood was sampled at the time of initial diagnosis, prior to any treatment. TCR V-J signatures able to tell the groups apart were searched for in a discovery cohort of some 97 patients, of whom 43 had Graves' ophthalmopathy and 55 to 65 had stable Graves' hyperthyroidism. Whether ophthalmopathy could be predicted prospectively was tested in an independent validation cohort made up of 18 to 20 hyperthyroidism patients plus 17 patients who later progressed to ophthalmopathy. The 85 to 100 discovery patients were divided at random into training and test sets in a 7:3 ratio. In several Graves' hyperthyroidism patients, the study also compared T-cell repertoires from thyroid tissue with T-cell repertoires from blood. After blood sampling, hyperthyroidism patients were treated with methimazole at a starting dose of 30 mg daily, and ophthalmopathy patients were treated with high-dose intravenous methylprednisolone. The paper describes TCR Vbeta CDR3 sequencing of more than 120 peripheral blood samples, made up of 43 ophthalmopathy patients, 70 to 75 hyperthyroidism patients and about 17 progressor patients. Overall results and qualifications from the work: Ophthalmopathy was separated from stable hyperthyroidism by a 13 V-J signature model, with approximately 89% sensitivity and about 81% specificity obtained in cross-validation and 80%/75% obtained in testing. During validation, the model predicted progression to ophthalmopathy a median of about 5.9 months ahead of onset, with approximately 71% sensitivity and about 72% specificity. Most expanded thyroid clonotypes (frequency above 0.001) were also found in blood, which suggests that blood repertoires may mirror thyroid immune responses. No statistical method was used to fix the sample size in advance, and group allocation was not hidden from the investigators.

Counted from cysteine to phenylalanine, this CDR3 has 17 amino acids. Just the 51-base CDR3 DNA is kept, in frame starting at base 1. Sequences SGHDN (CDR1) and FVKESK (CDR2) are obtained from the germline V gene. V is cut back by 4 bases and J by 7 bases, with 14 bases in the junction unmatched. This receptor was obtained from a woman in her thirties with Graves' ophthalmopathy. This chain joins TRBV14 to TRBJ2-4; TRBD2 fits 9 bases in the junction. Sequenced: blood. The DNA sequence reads TGTGCCAGCAGCCTCGGACTAGCGAGAACCCACGGTAACATTCAGTACTTC. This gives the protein CASSLGLARTHGNIQYF.